The present TCR beta chain was sequenced within a study of cytomegalovirus exposure and HLA in healthy donors. PCR involved 60 Vbeta and 13 Jbeta primers. The method was immunoSEQ multiplex PCR; TCRdb's version includes in-frame clones alone and lacks a portion of them. Altogether under 200,000 clones are present, roughly 72% being singletons, with the ten largest covering under 2%. General study findings and limits: The study recorded more than 150 TCR beta chains that were cytomegalovirus-associated. Earlier findings revealed that most TCR beta V segments proved productive either about 90% or about 30% of the time. Apparent HLA restriction characterized most CMV-associated TCR beta chains in a later analysis.

To note about this clone: Its antigen is as yet unknown.

CDR3 length equals 10 residues. CDR1 is SNHLY and CDR2 is FYNNEI in the germline V gene. Trimming cost V 8 bases and J 4 bases, with 5 bases left between them. The sequence derives from a man aged 40-49 years in good health and CMV-seronegative. The V gene is TRBV2, the J gene TRBJ1-1; D unresolved. Sequenced: PBMCs. The CDR3 spells CASLGTEAFF. As DNA, the CDR3 is TGTGCCAGCCTCGGCACTGAAGCTTTCTTT. The entire variable domain, with the rest obtained from reference TRBV2 and TRBJ1-1, is as follows: EPEVTQTPSHQVTQMGQEVILRCVPISNHLYFYWYRQILGQKVEFLVSFYNNEISEKSEIFDDQFSVERPDGSNFTLKIRSTKLEDSAMYFCASLGTEAFFGQGTRLTVV.